One sample yielded the 22 T cell receptor beta chains listed below, sequenced in a study of shared clonotypes between healthy human individuals. TCRdb's copy holds only in-frame clones and misses some; the assay was immunoSEQ multiplex PCR. The profile shows 450,000 to 500,000 clones, approximately 80% of them singletons. Material: PBMCs. These receptors all stem from a woman in her thirties or forties in good health. Some clones in this sample may be carry-over from other donors' samples.

The chain carries TRBV7-3 and TRBJ2-7; 7 nucleotides line up with TRBD1. CDR1 is SGHTA and CDR2 is FQGTGA in the germline V gene. CDR3 length equals 14 residues. The junction had 7 bases not matched to a gene; V was cut back by 5 bases and J by 3 bases. The DNA for the CDR3 is TGTGCCAGCAGCGAAGGGGCAGGGGGCTACGAGCAGTACTTC. The encoded protein is CASSEGAGGYEQYF.

V and J are TRBV5-1 and TRBJ2-7, with TRBD2 matching over 8 bases. The CDR3 has 15 residues. Germline V lookup: CDR1 SGHRS, CDR2 YFSETQ. The ends lost 2 bases at V and 2 bases at J; junction bases unmatched: 6. Here the CDR3 reads CASSFSGNLPYEQYF. CDR3 bases: TGCGCCAGCAGCTTTAGCGGGAACCTCCCCTACGAGCAGTACTTC.

The genes are TRBV7-3 and TRBJ2-3; tentatively, D is TRBD2 (6 bases). The germline gives CDR1 SGHTA, CDR2 FQGTGA. The CDR3 consists of 14 residues. Trimming cost V 2 bases and J 6 bases, with 12 bases left between them. The DNA for the CDR3 is TGTGCCAGCAGCTTACTCGGGACTGACGATACGCAGTATTTT. This codes for CASSLLGTDDTQYF. Variable domain in full (rest from reference TRBV7-3 and TRBJ2-3): GAGVSQTPSNKVTEKGKYVELRCDPISGHTALYWYRQSLGQGPEFLIYFQGTGAADDSGLPNDRFFAVRPEGSVSTLKIQRTERGDSAVYLCASSLLGTDDTQYFGPGTRLTVL.

This chain links TRBV28 with TRBJ1-2; D uncertain. V lost 3 bases, J lost 2 bases, and 7 bases lay in between. This CDR3 has 13 amino acids. Germline V gene sequence: CDR1 MDHEN, CDR2 SYDVKM. In DNA form, the CDR3 reads TGTGCCAGCAGTTTCACCCAAAACTATGGCTACACCTTC. This encodes CASSFTQNYGYTF.

The CDR3 loop is CAWSVRGTNGPQHF. The CDR3 DNA reads as TGTGCCTGGAGTGTACGGGGGACGAATGGGCCCCAGCATTTT. V usage is TRBV30 and J usage is TRBJ1-5, with D maybe TRBD1 (5 bases). Germline V gene data show CDR1 as GTSNPN and CDR2 as SVGIG (reference sequence). CDR3 length: 14 amino acids. The V and J ends lost 0 bases and 9 bases respectively, with 15 bases between them.

In this sample, this clone turned up once. This rearrangement joins TRBV7-3 to TRBJ2-3; D gene uncertain. CDR3 size: 13 residues. CDR1 and CDR2 (germline): SGHTA, FQGTGA. The V gene lost 4 bases and the J gene lost 4 bases, with 9 bases spanning the gap. CDR3 in amino acids: CASSSELADTQYF. DNA of the CDR3: TGTGCCAGCAGCTCCGAATTAGCAGATACGCAGTATTTT. The full variable domain, its missing parts supplied by reference TRBV7-3 and TRBJ2-3, is GAGVSQTPSNKVTEKGKYVELRCDPISGHTALYWYRQSLGQGPEFLIYFQGTGAADDSGLPNDRFFAVRPEGSVSTLKIQRTERGDSAVYLCASSSELADTQYFGPGTRLTVL.

The chain links TRBV5-6 to TRBJ1-2; no firm D call. Per germline, CDR1 SGHDT and CDR2 YYEEEE. The CDR3 contains 15 residues. The V gene lost 0 bases and the J gene lost 0 bases, with 9 bases spanning the gap. CDR3 sequence (DNA): TGTGCCAGCAGCTTGGCCCGTGGCGCTAACTATGGCTACACCTTC. Protein product: CASSLARGANYGYTF.

The J gene is TRBJ1-2, the V gene TRBV6-5, with D maybe TRBD1 (5 bases). V lost 0 bases and J lost 10, with 12 bases in between. The CDR3 loop spans 13 amino acids. Germline loops: CDR1 MNHEY, CDR2 SVGAGI. The DNA of the CDR3 is TGTGCCAGCAGTTACTCGGGGCCTGATGACTACACCTTC. As protein: CASSYSGPDDYTF.

The chain recombines TRBV6-1 with TRBJ2-1, with D perhaps given as TRBD1 or TRBD2 (5 bases each). This CDR3 has 15 amino acids. Trimming shortened V by 0 bases and J by 8 bases, and 14 bases separated the two germline ends. CDR1 MNHNS and CDR2 SASEGT come from the germline V gene. In DNA, the CDR3 is TGTGCCAGCAGTGAAGCGCAGGGAGTGGTGGATGAGCAGTTCTTC. It specifies CASSEAQGVVDEQFF.

This clone was recorded once. One end of the junction does not line up with germline, which may come from a read error. This chain links TRBV6-5 with TRBJ2-3, with 10 bases lining up with TRBD2. Germline lookup yields CDR1 MNHEY and CDR2 SVGAGI. This CDR3 is 15 amino acids long. The CDR3 sequence is CASNYSSGRAGTQYF. The CDR3 DNA reads TGTGCCAGCAATTACTCCAGCGGGAGGGCCGGTACGCAGTATTTT.

This clone was seen ten or more times. The same CDR3 is also encoded by other DNA sequences in this sample. V usage is TRBV2 and J usage is TRBJ1-6; D gene uncertain. The germline gives CDR1 SNHLY, CDR2 FYNNEI. CDR3 length equals 14 residues. V was clipped by 4 bases and J by 7 bases, with 11 bases between them. The CDR3 DNA sequence: TGTGCCAGCAGTGTTGAGGCTTGGAATTCACCCCTCCACTTT. It specifies CASSVEAWNSPLHF. Complete variable domain (other parts from reference TRBV2 and TRBJ1-6): EPEVTQTPSHQVTQMGQEVILRCVPISNHLYFYWYRQILGQKVEFLVSFYNNEISEKSEIFDDQFSVERPDGSNFTLKIRSTKLEDSAMYFCASSVEAWNSPLHFGNGTRLTVT.

Of note for this clone: One base away lies a much larger clone, so this may be a sequencing read error. This specimen includes other DNA sequences encoding the same CDR3. The V gene is TRBV2, the J gene TRBJ1-5; D is possibly TRBD1 (5 bases). Germline CDR1 SNHLY, CDR2 FYNNEI. The CDR3 contains 15 residues. V lost 6 bases and J 0 bases, leaving 12 bases between the germline ends. The CDR3 spells CASRPGTASNQPQHF. The CDR3 DNA is TGTGCCAGCAGGCCAGGGACCGCTAGCAATCAGCCCCAGCATTTT.

The rearrangement links TRBV7-3 to TRBJ1-2, with TRBD1 matching 8 bases. The germline V gene encodes CDR1 SGHTA and CDR2 FQGTGA. V was pared by 4 bases and J by 6 bases, with 7 bases of the junction left unmatched. The CDR3 loop spans 14 amino acids. The CDR3 nucleotides are TGTGCCAGCAGCTACCGACAGGGGTTCGATGGCTACACCTTC. Amino acid sequence: CASSYRQGFDGYTF.

The rearrangement uses TRBV5-3 and TRBJ2-1, with TRBD2 matching over 13 bases. TRBV5-3 is an ORF, with its function uncertain. The CDR3 length is 16 residues. Trimming at V came to 4 bases and at J to 7 bases, leaving 8 bases not matched to a gene. The CDR3: CARSGGLAGVVNEQFF. In DNA, the CDR3 is TGTGCCAGAAGCGGAGGACTAGCGGGAGTTGTTAATGAGCAGTTCTTC.

This chain connects TRBV25-1 to TRBJ2-4, with a possible D match to TRBD1 (6 bases). Deletions cut 5 bases from V and 0 bases from J, with 14 bases between. The V gene's germline CDR1 is MGHDK and CDR2 SYGVNS. This CDR3 is built from 16 residues. CDR3 sequence reads: CASSSPTGLAKNIQYF. CDR3 sequence (DNA): TGTGCCAGCAGTTCACCAACAGGGTTAGCCAAAAACATTCAGTACTTC.

The V gene is TRBV19, the J gene TRBJ1-1, with D unresolved. Germline CDR1 is LNHDA and CDR2 is SQIVND (reference sequence). Deletions cut 6 bases from V and 2 bases from J, with 10 bases between. The CDR3 sequence is 13 residues long. CDR3 nucleotide sequence: TGTGCCAGTAGCAGGCAGTTCAACACTGAAGCTTTCTTT. Its translation is CASSRQFNTEAFF.

The sample holds many counts of this clone. This chain uses TRBV2 with TRBJ1-3; the D gene is possibly TRBD1 (6 bases). V shed 6 bases and J shed 3 bases, with 18 bases lying between them. This CDR3 region has 16 residues. CDR1 and CDR2 (germline): SNHLY, FYNNEI. CDR3 DNA: TGTGCCAGCAGCCAAGCCCCCGCAGGGGTTGGAAACACCATATATTTT. As protein: CASSQAPAGVGNTIYF.

The CDR3 loop reads CASSFGASLTDTQYF. Here the CDR3 DNA reads TGCGCCAGCAGCTTTGGCGCAAGCCTCACAGATACGCAGTATTTT. This sequence joins TRBV5-1 and TRBJ2-3; D remains unclear. Trimming stripped 2 bases from V and 2 bases from J, with 12 bases between. The CDR3 runs to 15 residues. Germline-derived CDR1 and CDR2 are SGHRS and YFSETQ.

V and J are TRBV5-1 and TRBJ2-1; no clear D. Between the trimmed V and J ends, which lost 4 bases and 7 bases, there was a span of 15 bases. CDR3 length: 14 amino acids. The germline gives CDR1 SGHRS, CDR2 YFSETQ. The CDR3 nucleotides are TGCGCCAGCAGCCTCAATTCGCCCAGTAATGAGCAGTTCTTC. It translates to CASSLNSPSNEQFF.

Concerning this clone: This likely traces to a read error, being one base from a far larger clone. Here the CDR3 DNA reads TGTGCCAGCAGCTCAGGCAGCAATCAGCCCCAGCGTTTT. It codes for CASSSGSNQPQRF. This chain joins TRBV7-9 and TRBJ1-5; unclear D gene. The CDR3 totals 13 residues. Germline V gene sequence: CDR1 SEHNR, CDR2 FQNEAQ (reference sequence).

The V gene is TRBV14, the J gene TRBJ2-7; D remains unclear. Germline lookup yields CDR1 SGHDN and CDR2 FVKESK. Trimming shortened V by 5 bases and J by 5 bases, and 16 bases separated the two germline ends. This CDR3 comprises 14 residues. The CDR3 reads CASSEGQSTNEQYF. The CDR3 DNA follows: TGTGCCAGCAGCGAAGGGCAGTCCACCAACGAGCAGTACTTC.

The V and J genes are TRBV11-3 and TRBJ1-1, with 7 bases aligning to TRBD1. CDR3 length: 14 amino acids. Germline V gene data show CDR1 as SGHNT and CDR2 as YENEEA. V lost 5 bases to trimming and J lost 1 base; unmatched junction nucleotides: 4. CDR3 residues: CASSPQGENTEAFF. The CDR3 DNA reads as TGTGCCAGCAGCCCGCAGGGGGAGAACACTGAAGCTTTCTTT.